This TCR beta chain derives from a study of STAT3 mutations in large granular lymphocyte leukemia. Study context: Among longitudinally sequenced T-LGLL patients, roughly half had canonical activating STAT3 mutations detected. Study results and limitations: Every T-cell large granular lymphocyte leukemia patient had at least one immunodominant TCR beta clonotype. In several patients, dominant TCR clone burden exceeded STAT3 mutant burden. In some patients, a small highly pathogenic clone possibly went undetected.

Worth noting for this clone: What it binds is not known.

V lost 2 bases and J lost 4; bases outside the gene matches: 16. The germline gives CDR1 PRHDT, CDR2 FYEKMQ (reference sequence). The CDR3 contains 18 residues. Average productive template count per sample was 40,000 to 45,000. Repertoires were generated with immunoSEQ multiplex PCR, while TCRdb's copy carries only in-frame clones and drops some. The profile shows approximately 25,000 clones, 85% to 95% of them singletons. Sequencing was done on a sample of peripheral blood mononuclear cells. This chain links TRBV13 with TRBJ1-1, with 7 bases fitting TRBD1. The clonotype was recovered from a man aged 35-49 years with T-cell large granular lymphocyte leukemia. Some clones in this sample may be carry-over from other donors' samples. CDR3 protein: CASSLFGLLRGQVTEAFF. CDR3 coding DNA: TGTGCCAGCAGCTTATTCGGGCTCCTTAGGGGGCAGGTCACTGAAGCTTTCTTT.